The 17 T cell receptor beta chains below were found in one sample sequenced in a study of control samples from healthy donors and cancer patients. Sequencing was performed with immunoSEQ multiplex PCR; in TCRdb, only in-frame clones are kept and a portion is missing. The data show about 95,000 clones, 91% seen once. The source material was blood. The source of these receptors is a woman aged 25 to 39 in good health.

The rearrangement joins TRBV27 to TRBJ2-1; D uncertain. Trimming took 0 bases from V and 4 from J, leaving 16 bases between them. CDR1 and CDR2 from the germline V gene are MNHEY and SMNVEV (reference sequence). The CDR3 spans 17 residues. CDR3 residues: CASSLSRSFGPYNEQFF. The CDR3 DNA follows: TGTGCCAGCAGTTTATCTAGGTCGTTCGGGCCATACAATGAGCAGTTCTTC.

CDR3 region: CASSSWTGADTQYF. The CDR3 DNA is TGTGCCAGCAGCTCTTGGACAGGGGCAGATACGCAGTATTTT. V gene TRBV7-8 combines with J gene TRBJ2-3, with TRBD1 matching over 9 bases. The V gene end was trimmed by 4 bases and the J gene end by 4 bases; junction bases not matched to a gene: 3. Germline CDR1 and CDR2: SGHVS and FQNEAQ. The CDR3 spans 14 residues.

The chain joins TRBV5-8 to TRBJ1-6; D possibly corresponds to TRBD1 (6 bases). V lost 1 base and J 7 bases, leaving 12 bases between the germline ends. Per the germline V gene, CDR1 is SGHTS and CDR2 is YDEGEE. This CDR3 is 15 amino acids long. The DNA of the CDR3 is TGTGCCAGCAGCTTGCGCGGGGGGCGGAATTCACCCCTCCACTTT. Protein: CASSLRGGRNSPLHF.

J is TRBJ1-4 and V is TRBV18; 9 bases line up with TRBD1. CDR1 and CDR2 from the germline V gene are KGHSH and LQKENI. V lost 6 bases and J lost 6; bases outside the gene matches: 5. CDR3 length equals 14 residues. CDR3 amino acids: CASSRTGVDEKLFF. The CDR3 DNA sequence: TGTGCCAGCTCCCGGACAGGGGTGGATGAAAAACTGTTTTTT.

The rearrangement uses TRBV20-1 and TRBJ1-1, with D hard to call. Germline V gives CDR1 DFQATT, CDR2 SNEGSKA (reference sequence). The CDR3 sequence is 13 residues long. Trimming removed 3 bases at V and 2 bases at J, with 10 bases between. CDR3 residues: CSASGRINTEAFF. The DNA of the CDR3 is TGCAGTGCTAGTGGTCGGATAAACACTGAAGCTTTCTTT.

The chain joins TRBV3-1 (or the pseudogene TRBV3-2) to TRBJ2-1, with D possibly matching TRBD2 (6 bases). Germline values: CDR1 LGHDT, CDR2 YNNKEL (reference sequence). The CDR3 is 17 amino acids. Between the trimmed V and J ends, which lost 0 bases and 0 bases, there was a span of 12 bases. Here the CDR3 reads CASSQDPRGDSYNEQFF. The CDR3 region has the DNA TGTGCCAGCAGCCAAGATCCGCGCGGGGACTCCTACAATGAGCAGTTCTTC.

V and J are TRBV7-3 and TRBJ2-3; 9 nucleotides align to TRBD2. The CDR3 runs 15 residues. V lost 5 bases and J lost 14; bases outside the gene matches: 17. CDR1 is SGHTA and CDR2 is FQGTGA in the germline V gene. The CDR3 DNA is TGTGCCAGCAGCGTCAGCCTAGCGGGGCCCTCATCGAGGTATTTT. This gives the protein CASSVSLAGPSSRYF.

The rearrangement links TRBV15 to TRBJ1-6; the match to TRBD1 covers 7 bases. The CDR3 consists of 15 residues. V lost 5 bases to trimming and J lost 9 bases; unmatched junction nucleotides: 10. Per germline, CDR1 LNHNV and CDR2 YYDKDF (reference sequence). The CDR3 sequence: CATSAGAGGSSPLHF. In DNA form, the CDR3 reads TGTGCCACCAGCGCGGGGGCAGGGGGTAGTTCACCCCTCCACTTT.

This clone was picked up a small number of times. The CDR3 ends on some other residue instead of the conserved phenylalanine or tryptophan, so this is likely a read error. The limits of the CDR3 on the DNA are not certain, so only TCRdb's listed CDR3 is given. V and J are TRBV4-2 and TRBJ1-1. Inclusive of both ends, the CDR3 amounts to 13 amino acids. Germline CDR1 reads LGHNA; CDR2 reads YNFKEQ. The CDR3 is CASSQEGGGPIRV.

This chain joins TRBV4-2 and TRBJ1-1; the match to TRBD1 covers 7 bases. Germline V gene lookup returns CDR1 LGHNA and CDR2 YNFKEQ. With V trimmed by 7 bases and J by 1 base, 6 bases remained unmatched. The CDR3 runs to 14 residues. The CDR3 here is CASNRRQGNTEAFF. CDR3 nucleotide sequence: TGTGCCAGCAACCGTAGACAGGGGAACACTGAAGCTTTCTTT.

The gene calls are TRBV24-1 and TRBJ2-1, with TRBD2 identical over 10 bases. The CDR3 covers 19 residues. Germline V CDR1 and CDR2: KGHDR, SFDVKD. With V trimmed by 3 bases and J by 6 bases, 16 bases remained unmatched. The CDR3 sequence: CATSDAPGTSVPAPNEQFF. The CDR3 coding sequence is TGTGCCACCAGTGATGCCCCCGGGACTAGCGTCCCCGCCCCCAATGAGCAGTTCTTC.

The V and J genes are TRBV19 and TRBJ2-5; D is unresolved. V gave up 5 bases and J gave up 3 bases, with 4 bases separating them. CDR1 and CDR2 from the germline V gene are LNHDA and SQIVND (reference sequence). This CDR3 comprises 11 residues. The CDR3 DNA reads as TGTGCCAGTAGTGAAGAAGAGACCCAGTACTTC. This codes for CASSEEETQYF.

The V gene is TRBV7-2, the J gene TRBJ1-3; 8 nucleotides match TRBD1. Germline V gene data show CDR1 as SGHTA and CDR2 as FQGNSA. J gave up 2 bases and V 3 bases, and 3 bases lay outside the gene matches. The CDR3 spans 15 residues. CDR3 residues: CASSLATGAGNTIYF. Here the CDR3 DNA reads TGTGCCAGCAGCTTGGCGACAGGGGCTGGAAACACCATATATTTT. Using reference TRBV7-2 and TRBJ1-3 for the parts outside the CDR3, the full variable domain is GAGVSQSPSNKVTEKGKDVELRCDPISGHTALYWYRQSLGQGLEFLIYFQGNSAPDKSGLPSDRFSAERTGGSVSTLTIQRTQQEDSAVYLCASSLATGAGNTIYFGEGSWLTVV.

This sequence joins TRBV28 and TRBJ1-4, with TRBD1 as a possible D gene (6 bases). The V gene's germline CDR1 is MDHEN and CDR2 SYDVKM. The CDR3 contains 14 residues. The germline V and J ends were trimmed by 7 bases and 5 bases, with 14 bases remaining between them. The CDR3 region is CASIEGGGNEKLFF. In nucleotides, the CDR3 is TGTGCCAGCATCGAGGGGGGGGGAAATGAAAAACTGTTTTTT.

The chain has TRBV27 and TRBJ1-5; D gene ambiguous. The length of the CDR3 is 15 residues. Germline V gene data show CDR1 as MNHEY and CDR2 as SMNVEV (reference sequence). The V and J ends lost 6 bases and 3 bases respectively, with 15 bases between them. CDR3 sequence reads: CASRVGPWTNQPQHF. CDR3 nucleotide sequence: TGTGCCAGCAGAGTTGGACCTTGGACCAATCAGCCCCAGCATTTT.

The chain links TRBV4-1 to TRBJ2-6, with D hard to call. The germline CDR1 and CDR2 sequences are MGHRA and YSYEKL. The CDR3 loop spans 15 amino acids. V was clipped by 0 bases and J by 12 bases, with 15 bases between them. The CDR3 reads CASSQDKAGPSVLTF. The CDR3 DNA is TGCGCCAGCAGCCAAGATAAGGCAGGACCCTCCGTCCTGACTTTC.

The V gene is TRBV7-2, the J gene TRBJ1-1, with D hard to call. Trimming left V 5 bases short and J 0 bases short, with 19 bases between. There are 17 residues in the CDR3. Germline V lookup: CDR1 SGHTA, CDR2 FQGNSA. The CDR3 here is CASSPPFFRFMNTEAFF. In nucleotides, the CDR3 is TGTGCCAGCAGCCCCCCTTTTTTCCGTTTCATGAACACTGAAGCTTTCTTT.